This entry is about one T cell receptor beta chain. The sample is drawn from a study of blood T cell repertoires in COVID-19. Turning to the study itself: Samples came from the United States, Italy and Spain, spanning acute and convalescent COVID-19. PBMCs, B-cell-depleted T cells, or T cells provided the cDNA or gDNA that made up the material.

As processed by the authors: Reference gene primer amplification yielded estimated nucleated cell counts. Only in-frame clones appear in the TCRdb table, and some are missing; sequencing was by immunoSEQ multiplex PCR. V and J calls and clone size are as listed in that table; D and trimming were resolved from the DNA. The table records 75,000 to 80,000 clones, about 88% of them present only once. This CDR3 is built from 15 residues. Germline lookup yields CDR1 SGHVS and CDR2 FQNEAQ. Between the trimmed V and J ends, which lost 7 bases and 7 bases, there was a span of 19 bases. Sequencing was done on a sample of peripheral blood. This TCR derives from a human donor in a cohort sampled during active COVID-19. V usage is TRBV7-8 and J usage is TRBJ2-2; weak D call: TRBD2 (5 bases). CDR3 amino acids: CASIGGRRIGGELFF. CDR3 coding DNA: TGTGCCAGCATAGGCGGGCGAAGAATTGGCGGGGAGCTGTTTTTT. The complete variable domain, with remaining parts taken from reference TRBV7-8 and TRBJ2-2, reads GAGVSQSPRYKVAKRGQDVALRCDPISGHVSLFWYQQALGQGPEFLTYFQNEAQLDKSGLPSDRFFAERPEGSVSTLKIQRTQQEDSAVYLCASIGGRRIGGELFFGEGSRLTVL.